This passage covers 23 T cell receptor beta chains from one sample sequenced in a study of blood T cells in healthy people across ages. The second PCR ran about 6 to 11 cycles with a sample-barcoded 5' primer and J-beta primers. TCRdb processed the 5' RACE reads anew with MiXCR; each CDR3 protein has one entry. The sample lists 500,000 to 650,000 distinct CDR3 sequences, about 28% occurring once. These same records also appear under a second study, on T cells of mothers and their children.

What was sequenced was blood. These receptors were taken from a boy aged 2 to 9 in good health.

In its sample, this clonotype was seen once. V gene TRBV5-1 combines with J gene TRBJ2-3; D uncertain. CDR3 length equals 14 residues. With 1 base removed from V and 2 bases from J, the gap between germline ends came to 8 bases. Germline CDR1 SGHRS, CDR2 YFSETQ. CDR3 nucleotides: TGCGCCAGCAGCTTGACGGATCCCACAGATACGCAGTATTTT. The encoded protein is CASSLTDPTDTQYF. The variable domain in full, with the rest retrieved from reference TRBV5-1 and TRBJ2-3, is KAGVTQTPRYLIKTRGQQVTLSCSPISGHRSVSWYQQTPGQGLQFLFEYFSETQRNKGNFPGRFSGRQFSNSRSEMNVSTLELGDSALYLCASSLTDPTDTQYFGPGTRLTVL.

The V gene is TRBV9, the J gene TRBJ2-1; D assignment may be TRBD1 or TRBD2 (5 bases each). Germline V lookup: CDR1 SGDLS, CDR2 YYNGEE. This CDR3 spans 16 amino acids. Trimming removed 0 bases from V and 8 bases from J, with 18 bases in between. CDR3 DNA sequence: TGTGCCAGCAGCGTAGGTTGGGACCCCGTCGACGATGAGCAGTTCTTC. It encodes CASSVGWDPVDDEQFF.

V usage is TRBV4-2 and J usage is TRBJ2-3; D perhaps matches TRBD2 (7 bases). This CDR3 has 15 residues. Germline assignment: CDR1 LGHNA and CDR2 YNFKEQ. The germline V and J ends were trimmed by 0 bases and 6 bases, with 13 bases remaining between them. The CDR3 sequence is CASSQEGGGRDTQYF. In nucleotides, the CDR3 is TGTGCCAGCAGCCAAGAAGGGGGGGGAAGGGATACGCAGTATTTT.

The chain combines TRBV10-3 with TRBJ2-7; D remains unclear. Trimming took 0 bases from V and 7 from J, leaving 13 bases between them. This CDR3 comprises 14 residues. The germline V gene has CDR1 ENHRY and CDR2 SYGVKD. CDR3 protein: CAISESVGVGEQYF. The CDR3 DNA is TGTGCCATCAGTGAGTCTGTGGGCGTGGGGGAGCAGTACTTC.

This clonotype has only a few counts. V gene TRBV4-3 combines with J gene TRBJ2-6, with D possibly matching TRBD1 (6 bases). V gave up 4 bases and J gave up 5 bases, with 15 bases separating them. This CDR3 contains 16 residues. Germline CDR1 reads LGHNA; CDR2 reads YSLEER. The chain's CDR3 is CASSRTVDVWANVLTF. The CDR3 bases are TGCGCCAGCAGCCGGACAGTGGACGTCTGGGCCAACGTCCTGACTTTC.

The chain employs TRBV7-2 and TRBJ1-4; TRBD1 might be the D (5 bases). With 3 bases removed from V and 7 bases from J, the gap between germline ends came to 15 bases. Per germline, CDR1 SGHTA and CDR2 FQGNSA. The CDR3 totals 15 residues. CDR3 bases: TGTGCCAGCAGCTTGGGGGTTGGGGAGGCTGAAAAACTGTTTTTT. Its protein product is CASSLGVGEAEKLFF. Filled out from reference TRBV7-2 and TRBJ1-4, the complete variable domain reads GAGVSQSPSNKVTEKGKDVELRCDPISGHTALYWYRQSLGQGLEFLIYFQGNSAPDKSGLPSDRFSAERTGGSVSTLTIQRTQQEDSAVYLCASSLGVGEAEKLFFGSGTQLSVL.

This chain links TRBV7-2 with TRBJ2-5; TRBD2 might be the D (6 bases). Between the trimmed V and J ends, which lost 5 bases and 3 bases, there was a span of 13 bases. Germline CDR1 SGHTA, CDR2 FQGNSA. The CDR3 extends over 14 amino acids. CDR3 sequence (DNA): TGTGCCAGCAGCATCAGGACTATCGAAGAGACCCAGTACTTC. Encoded protein: CASSIRTIEETQYF.

The V call is TRBV5-4, the J call TRBJ2-4; D possibly uses TRBD1 or TRBD2 (6 bases each). The CDR3 runs 15 residues. Trimming took off 6 bases at V and 5 bases at J, with 18 bases between the two ends. The V gene's germline CDR1 is SGHNT and CDR2 YYREEE (reference sequence). CDR3 loop: CASTLGGSVENIQYF. The CDR3 DNA is TGTGCCAGCACCCTAGGGGGGAGTGTAGAAAACATTCAGTACTTC.

The chain couples TRBV7-9 to TRBJ2-5; perhaps TRBD1 as D (6 bases). The J call is doubtful: the DNA matches TRBJ2-7 better. The CDR3 has 16 residues. Germline values: CDR1 SEHNR, CDR2 FQNEAQ (reference sequence). In nucleotides, the CDR3 is TGTGCCAGCAGCTCCAGCGGACAGAGGCTAACTTACGAGCAGTACTTC. Its translation is CASSSSGQRLTYEQYF.

This chain connects TRBV2 to TRBJ2-7, with D unresolved. Germline loops: CDR1 SNHLY, CDR2 FYNNEI. Trimming removed 3 bases from V and 3 bases from J, with 3 bases in between. The CDR3 runs to 11 residues. The CDR3 reads CASSEFYEQYF. The CDR3 coding sequence is TGTGCCAGCAGTGAGTTCTACGAGCAGTACTTC.

The rearrangement joins TRBV30 to TRBJ1-3; D call uncertain. With 4 bases removed from V and 0 bases from J, the gap between germline ends came to 13 bases. The germline V gene has CDR1 GTSNPN and CDR2 SVGIG (reference sequence). This CDR3 is built from 15 residues. CDR3 region: CAWKKRQNSGNTIYF. In nucleotides, the CDR3 is TGTGCCTGGAAGAAAAGGCAGAACTCTGGAAACACCATATATTTT.

The J gene is TRBJ2-2, the V gene TRBV19, with 7 positions matching TRBD2. The CDR3 is made up of 14 amino acids. The trim removed 2 bases at V and 3 bases at J, leaving 0 bases unmatched. CDR1 and CDR2 from the germline V gene are LNHDA and SQIVND (reference sequence). The CDR3 is CASSILADTGELFF. The DNA for the CDR3 is TGTGCCAGTAGTATACTAGCGGACACCGGGGAGCTGTTTTTT.

The CDR3, as DNA: TGTGCCAGCAGCACCCAGGACAGGGACGCAGCTTTCTTT. Residues: CASSTQDRDAAFF. V gene TRBV7-9 combines with J gene TRBJ1-1, with 8 bases matching TRBD1. The V gene end was trimmed by 5 bases and the J gene end by 10 bases; junction bases not matched to a gene: 9. Germline V gene lookup returns CDR1 SEHNR and CDR2 FQNEAQ (reference sequence). The CDR3 totals 13 residues.

The rearrangement links TRBV5-5 to TRBJ1-5; D is undetermined. There are 14 residues in the CDR3. Germline V gene sequence: CDR1 SGHKS, CDR2 YYEKEE (reference sequence). Trimming stripped 3 bases from V and 3 bases from J, with 10 bases between. This CDR3 reads CASSSRRTNQPQHF. As DNA, the CDR3 is TGTGCCAGCAGCTCCCGACGGACCAATCAGCCCCAGCATTTT.

This clonotype was picked up a small number of times. The V and J genes are TRBV20-1 and TRBJ2-3, with 9 positions matching TRBD2. This CDR3 has 15 amino acids. The germline V gene encodes CDR1 DFQATT and CDR2 SNEGSKA (reference sequence). The J segment lost 4 bases and the V segment lost 0 bases, leaving 5 bases of the junction unmatched. CDR3 sequence reads: CSARDLGGRADTQYF. Here the CDR3 DNA reads TGCAGTGCTAGAGATCTTGGCGGGAGGGCAGATACGCAGTATTTT.

The chain carries TRBV7-8 and TRBJ2-7, with TRBD2 matching 7 bases. The CDR3 is 14 amino acids. The J segment lost 7 bases and the V segment lost 3 bases, leaving 9 bases of the junction unmatched. The germline CDR1 and CDR2 sequences are SGHVS and FQNEAQ. CDR3 amino acids: CASSFGTTVLEQYF. CDR3 in DNA: TGTGCCAGCAGCTTCGGGACTACCGTACTAGAGCAGTACTTC. The variable domain in full, with the rest retrieved from reference TRBV7-8 and TRBJ2-7, is GAGVSQSPRYKVAKRGQDVALRCDPISGHVSLFWYQQALGQGPEFLTYFQNEAQLDKSGLPSDRFFAERPEGSVSTLKIQRTQQEDSAVYLCASSFGTTVLEQYFGPGTRLTVT.

The chain is built from TRBV29-1 and TRBJ2-6; possible D gene TRBD1, 5 bases. V lost 7 bases and J 0 bases, leaving 16 bases between the germline ends. CDR1 is SQVTM and CDR2 is ANQGSEA in the germline V gene. This CDR3 is built from 16 residues. In nucleotides, the CDR3 is TGCAGCGCCACGACAGAGTACTACTCTGGGGCCAACGTCCTGACTTTC. It codes for CSATTEYYSGANVLTF.

This rearrangement joins TRBV7-9 to TRBJ2-1; TRBD2 agrees at 8 bases. There are 15 residues in the CDR3. The junction had 9 bases not matched to a gene; V was cut back by 4 bases and J by 7 bases. The germline CDR1 and CDR2 sequences are SEHNR and FQNEAQ (reference sequence). Here the CDR3 DNA reads TGTGCCAGCAGCTCTAGCGGGTGGGGCGGGAATGAGCAGTTCTTC. Translating it yields CASSSSGWGGNEQFF.

This clonotype was detected a few times. The chain carries TRBV29-1 and TRBJ2-5, with D possibly matching TRBD2 (5 bases). V was clipped by 6 bases and J by 5 bases, with 10 bases between them. The CDR3 has 11 amino acids. Germline CDR1 reads SQVTM; CDR2 reads ANQGSEA. The CDR3 nucleotides are TGCAGCGTGCTTCCGGGGGAGACCCAGTACTTC. Residues: CSVLPGETQYF.

This clonotype was observed a handful of times. This rearrangement joins TRBV7-9 to TRBJ1-1; D call uncertain. The CDR3 has 14 amino acids. Germline V gene sequence: CDR1 SEHNR, CDR2 FQNEAQ (reference sequence). The V end lost 1 base, the J end lost 0 bases, and 6 bases lay between the germline ends. This CDR3 is CASSLDGLNTEAFF. The DNA of the CDR3 is TGTGCCAGCAGCTTAGACGGGTTGAACACTGAAGCTTTCTTT. The full variable domain, its missing parts supplied by reference TRBV7-9 and TRBJ1-1, is DTGVSQNPRHKITKRGQNVTFRCDPISEHNRLYWYRQTLGQGPEFLTYFQNEAQLEKSRLLSDRFSAERPKGSFSTLEIQRTEQGDSAMYLCASSLDGLNTEAFFGQGTRLTVV.

This clonotype has a handful of counts. The rearrangement links TRBV20-1 to TRBJ2-1, with 7 positions matching TRBD1. TRBJ2-7 matches the DNA end more closely, so the J call is doubtful. CDR3 length equals 14 residues. Germline V gives CDR1 DFQATT, CDR2 SNEGSKA (reference sequence). The CDR3 nucleotides read TGCAGTGCTAGTCTCGGACAGGCCCTTGGCGAGCAGTACTTC. Its protein product is CSASLGQALGEQYF.

The chain has TRBV5-4 and TRBJ1-2; D is perhaps TRBD1 (5 bases). The length of the CDR3 is 15 residues. The germline V gene has CDR1 SGHNT and CDR2 YYREEE (reference sequence). The V end lost 1 base, the J end lost 3 bases, and 13 bases lay between the germline ends. The CDR3 DNA reads as TGTGCCAGCAGCTTGTTGAAGGGAGGGGACTATGGCTACACCTTC. It codes for CASSLLKGGDYGYTF.

This clonotype was found a few times. V and J are TRBV27 and TRBJ2-4, with TRBD1 identical over 9 bases. CDR3 length: 16 residues. Germline loops: CDR1 MNHEY, CDR2 SMNVEV (reference sequence). V lost 2 bases and J lost 6; bases outside the gene matches: 8. Here the CDR3 reads CASSLIPGQGLNIQYF. Here the CDR3 DNA reads TGTGCCAGCAGTTTAATTCCGGGACAGGGTTTAAACATTCAGTACTTC.